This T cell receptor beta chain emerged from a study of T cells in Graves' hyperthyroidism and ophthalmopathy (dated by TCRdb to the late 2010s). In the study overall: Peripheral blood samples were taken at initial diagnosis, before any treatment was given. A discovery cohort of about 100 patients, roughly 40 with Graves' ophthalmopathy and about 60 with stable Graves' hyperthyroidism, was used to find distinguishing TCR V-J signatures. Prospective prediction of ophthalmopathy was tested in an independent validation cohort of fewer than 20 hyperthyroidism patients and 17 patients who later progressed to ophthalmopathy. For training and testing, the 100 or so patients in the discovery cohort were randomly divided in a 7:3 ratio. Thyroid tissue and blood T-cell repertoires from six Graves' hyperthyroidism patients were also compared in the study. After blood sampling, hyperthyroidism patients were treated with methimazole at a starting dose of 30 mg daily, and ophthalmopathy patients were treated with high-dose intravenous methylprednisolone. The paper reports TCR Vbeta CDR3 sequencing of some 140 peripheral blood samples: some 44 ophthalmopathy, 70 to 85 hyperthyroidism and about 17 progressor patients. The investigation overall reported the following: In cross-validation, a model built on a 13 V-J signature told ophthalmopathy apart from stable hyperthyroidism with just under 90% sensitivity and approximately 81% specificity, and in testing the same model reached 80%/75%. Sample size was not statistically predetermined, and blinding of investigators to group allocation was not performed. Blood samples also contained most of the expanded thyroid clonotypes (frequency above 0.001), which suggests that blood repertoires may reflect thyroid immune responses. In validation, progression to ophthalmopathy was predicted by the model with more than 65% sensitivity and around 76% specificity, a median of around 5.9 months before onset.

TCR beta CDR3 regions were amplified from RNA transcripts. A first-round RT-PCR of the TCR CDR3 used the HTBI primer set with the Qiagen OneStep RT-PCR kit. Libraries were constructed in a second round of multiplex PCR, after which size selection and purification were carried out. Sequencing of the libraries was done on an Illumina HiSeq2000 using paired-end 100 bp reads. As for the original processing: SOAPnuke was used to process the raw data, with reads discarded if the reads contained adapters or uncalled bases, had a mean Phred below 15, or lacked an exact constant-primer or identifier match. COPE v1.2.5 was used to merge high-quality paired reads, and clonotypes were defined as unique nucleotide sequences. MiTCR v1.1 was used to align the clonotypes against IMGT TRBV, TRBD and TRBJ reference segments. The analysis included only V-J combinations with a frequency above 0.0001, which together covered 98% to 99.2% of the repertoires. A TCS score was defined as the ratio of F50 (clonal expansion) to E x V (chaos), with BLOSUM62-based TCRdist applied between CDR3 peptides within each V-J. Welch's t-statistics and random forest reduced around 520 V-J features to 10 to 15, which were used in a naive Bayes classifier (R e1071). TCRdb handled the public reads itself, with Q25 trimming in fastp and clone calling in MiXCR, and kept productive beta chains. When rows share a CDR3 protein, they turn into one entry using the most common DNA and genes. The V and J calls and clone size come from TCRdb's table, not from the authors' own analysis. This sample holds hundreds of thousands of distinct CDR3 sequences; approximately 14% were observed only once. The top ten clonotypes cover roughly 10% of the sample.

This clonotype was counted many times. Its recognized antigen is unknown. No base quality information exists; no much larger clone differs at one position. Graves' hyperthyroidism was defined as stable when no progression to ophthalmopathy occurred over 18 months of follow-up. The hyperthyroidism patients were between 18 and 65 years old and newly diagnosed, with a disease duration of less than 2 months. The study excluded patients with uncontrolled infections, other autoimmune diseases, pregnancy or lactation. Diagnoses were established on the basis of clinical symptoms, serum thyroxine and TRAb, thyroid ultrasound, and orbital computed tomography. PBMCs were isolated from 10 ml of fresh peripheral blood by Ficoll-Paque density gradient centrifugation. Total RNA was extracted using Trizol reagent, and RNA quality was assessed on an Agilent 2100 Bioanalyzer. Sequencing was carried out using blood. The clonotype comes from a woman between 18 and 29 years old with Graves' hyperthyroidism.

The base sequence is TGTGCCAGCAGCCGTGACCCCTTAGTTTTCTCCGGGGAGCTGTTTTTT. This gives the protein CASSRDPLVFSGELFF. Recombination linked TRBV3-1 to TRBJ2-2, with the D gene too uncertain to name. The germline V gene (reference sequence) gives CDR1 as LGHDT and CDR2 as YNNKEL. From the cysteine through the phenylalanine, the CDR3 covers 16 amino acids. Left in the record is the CDR3 DNA by itself, 48 bases read in frame from the first base. V was cut back by 4 bases and J by 6 bases, leaving a gap of 18 bases between them.